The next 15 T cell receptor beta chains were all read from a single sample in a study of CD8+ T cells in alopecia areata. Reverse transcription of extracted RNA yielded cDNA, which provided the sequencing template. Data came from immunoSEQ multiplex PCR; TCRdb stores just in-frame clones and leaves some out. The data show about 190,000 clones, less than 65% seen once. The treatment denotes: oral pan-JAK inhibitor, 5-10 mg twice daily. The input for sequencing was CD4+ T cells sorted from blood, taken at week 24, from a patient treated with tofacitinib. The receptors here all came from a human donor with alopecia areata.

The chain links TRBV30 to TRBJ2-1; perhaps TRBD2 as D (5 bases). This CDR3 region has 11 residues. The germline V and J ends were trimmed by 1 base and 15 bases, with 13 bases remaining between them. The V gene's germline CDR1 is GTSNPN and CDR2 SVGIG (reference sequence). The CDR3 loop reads CAWSATTVAFF. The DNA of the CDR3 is TGTGCCTGGAGTGCGACTACGGTTGCGTTCTTC.

The CDR3 protein is CASSLTPTRGYEQYF. The CDR3 DNA follows: TGTGCCAGCAGTTTAACGCCCACGAGGGGCTACGAGCAGTACTTC. The chain uses TRBV27 and TRBJ2-7; either TRBD1 or TRBD2 may fit D (5 bases each). The germline CDR1 and CDR2 sequences are MNHEY and SMNVEV (reference sequence). V lost 2 bases and J lost 3, with 14 bases in between. This CDR3 spans 15 amino acids.

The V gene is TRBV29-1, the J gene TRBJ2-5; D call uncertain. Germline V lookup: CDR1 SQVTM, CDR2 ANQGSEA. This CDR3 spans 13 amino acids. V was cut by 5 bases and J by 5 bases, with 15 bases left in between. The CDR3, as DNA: TGCAGCGTTTACTTCCCCTTGGTGGAGACCCAGTACTTC. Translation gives CSVYFPLVETQYF.

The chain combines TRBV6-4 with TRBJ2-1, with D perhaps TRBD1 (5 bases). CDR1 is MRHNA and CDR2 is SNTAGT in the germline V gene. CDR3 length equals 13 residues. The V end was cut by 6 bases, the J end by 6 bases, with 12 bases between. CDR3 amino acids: CASSEQAGNEQFF. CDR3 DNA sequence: TGTGCCAGCAGCGAACAGGCCGGCAATGAGCAGTTCTTC.

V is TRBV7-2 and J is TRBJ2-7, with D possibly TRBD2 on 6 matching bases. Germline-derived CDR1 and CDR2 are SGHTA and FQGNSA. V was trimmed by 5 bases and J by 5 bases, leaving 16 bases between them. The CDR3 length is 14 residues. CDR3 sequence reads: CASSPIRGSNEQYF. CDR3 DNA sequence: TGTGCCAGCAGCCCTATCCGGGGGAGCAACGAGCAGTACTTC.

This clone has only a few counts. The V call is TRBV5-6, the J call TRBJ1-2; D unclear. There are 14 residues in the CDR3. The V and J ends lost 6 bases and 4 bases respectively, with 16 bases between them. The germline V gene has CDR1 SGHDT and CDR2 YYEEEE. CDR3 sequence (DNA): TGTGCCAGCACCAAGTCCGGCGGCCGCTATGGCTACACCTTC. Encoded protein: CASTKSGGRYGYTF.

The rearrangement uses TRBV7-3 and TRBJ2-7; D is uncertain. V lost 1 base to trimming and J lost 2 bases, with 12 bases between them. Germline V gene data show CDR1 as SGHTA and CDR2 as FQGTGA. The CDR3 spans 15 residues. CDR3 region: CASSLSQVLPYEQYF. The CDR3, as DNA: TGTGCCAGCAGCTTAAGCCAGGTACTACCCTACGAGCAGTACTTC.

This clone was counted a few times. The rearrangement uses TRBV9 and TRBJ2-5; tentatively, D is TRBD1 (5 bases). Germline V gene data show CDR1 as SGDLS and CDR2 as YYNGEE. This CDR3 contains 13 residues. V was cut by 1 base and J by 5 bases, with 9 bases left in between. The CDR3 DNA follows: TGTGCCAGCAGCGTAAAGGGGTATGAGACCCAGTACTTC. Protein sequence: CASSVKGYETQYF.

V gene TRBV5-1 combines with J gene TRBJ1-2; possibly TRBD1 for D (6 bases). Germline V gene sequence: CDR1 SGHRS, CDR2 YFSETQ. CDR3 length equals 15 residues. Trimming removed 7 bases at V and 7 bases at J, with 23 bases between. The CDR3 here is CASGGLGTPEGGYTF. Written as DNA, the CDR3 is TGCGCCAGCGGCGGCTTGGGGACACCGGAGGGTGGCTACACCTTC.

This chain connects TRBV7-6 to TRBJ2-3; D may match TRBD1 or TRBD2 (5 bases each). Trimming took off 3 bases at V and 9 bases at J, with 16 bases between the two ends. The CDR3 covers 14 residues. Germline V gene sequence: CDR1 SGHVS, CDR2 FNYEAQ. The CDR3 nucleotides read TGTGCCAGCAGCTTGGGAGCCGGGGCAGGGACGCAGTATTTT. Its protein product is CASSLGAGAGTQYF.

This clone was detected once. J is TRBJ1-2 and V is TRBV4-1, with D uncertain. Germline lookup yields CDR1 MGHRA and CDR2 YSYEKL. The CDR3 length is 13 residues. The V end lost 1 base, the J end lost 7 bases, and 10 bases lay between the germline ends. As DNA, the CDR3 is TGCGCCAGCAGCCAAGTTACTCTCGGTGGCTACACCTTC. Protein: CASSQVTLGGYTF.

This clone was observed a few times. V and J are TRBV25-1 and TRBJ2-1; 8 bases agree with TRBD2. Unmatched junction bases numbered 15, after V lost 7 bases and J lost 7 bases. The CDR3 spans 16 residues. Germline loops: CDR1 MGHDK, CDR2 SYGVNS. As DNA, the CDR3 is TGTGCCAGCACCCCGCTAACTAGCGGTATGTCTAATGAGCAGTTCTTC. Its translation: CASTPLTSGMSNEQFF. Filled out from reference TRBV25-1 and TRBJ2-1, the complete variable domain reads EADIYQTPRYLVIGTGKKITLECSQTMGHDKMYWYQQDPGMELHLIHYSYGVNSTEKGDLSSESTVSRIRTEHFPLTLESARPSHTSQYLCASTPLTSGMSNEQFFGPGTRLTVL.

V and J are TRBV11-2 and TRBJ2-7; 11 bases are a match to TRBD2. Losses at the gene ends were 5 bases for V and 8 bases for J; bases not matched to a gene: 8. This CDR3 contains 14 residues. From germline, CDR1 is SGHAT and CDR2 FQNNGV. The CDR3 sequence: CASSKPGLAVKQYF. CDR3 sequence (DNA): TGTGCCAGCAGCAAACCGGGACTAGCGGTGAAGCAGTACTTC.

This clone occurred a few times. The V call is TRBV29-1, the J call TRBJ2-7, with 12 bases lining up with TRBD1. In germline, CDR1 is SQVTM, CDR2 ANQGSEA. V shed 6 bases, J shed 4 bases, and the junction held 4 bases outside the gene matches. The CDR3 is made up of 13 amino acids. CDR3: CSVGTGGEYEQYF. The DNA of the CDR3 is TGCAGCGTGGGGACAGGGGGCGAGTACGAGCAGTACTTC.

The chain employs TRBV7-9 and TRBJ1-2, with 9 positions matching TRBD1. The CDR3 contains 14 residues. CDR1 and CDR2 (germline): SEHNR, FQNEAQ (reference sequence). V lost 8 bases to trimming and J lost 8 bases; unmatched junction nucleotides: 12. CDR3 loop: CASLRINRGRGYTF. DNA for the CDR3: TGTGCCAGCTTACGCATCAACAGGGGGCGAGGCTACACCTTC.